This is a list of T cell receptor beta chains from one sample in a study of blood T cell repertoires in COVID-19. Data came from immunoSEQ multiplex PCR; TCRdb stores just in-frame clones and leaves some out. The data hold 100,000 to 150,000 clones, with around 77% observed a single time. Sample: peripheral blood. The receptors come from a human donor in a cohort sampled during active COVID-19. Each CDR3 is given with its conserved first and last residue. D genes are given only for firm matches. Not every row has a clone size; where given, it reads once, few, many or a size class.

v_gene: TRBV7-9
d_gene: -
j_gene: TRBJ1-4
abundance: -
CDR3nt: TGTGCCAGCAGCTTAACGAGCTACAATGAAAAACTGTTTTTT
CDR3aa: CASSLTSYNEKLFF

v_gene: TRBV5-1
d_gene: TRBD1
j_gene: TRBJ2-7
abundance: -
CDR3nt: TGCGCCAGCAGCTTTTCTGGTGGCCGGACAGGGTTGTACGAGCAGTACTTC
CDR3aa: CASSFSGGRTGLYEQYF

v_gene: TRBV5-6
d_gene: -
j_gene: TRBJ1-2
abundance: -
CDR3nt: TGTGCCAGCAGCTTGAAAGGGATGGGGGGTGGCTACACCTTC
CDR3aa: CASSLKGMGGGYTF

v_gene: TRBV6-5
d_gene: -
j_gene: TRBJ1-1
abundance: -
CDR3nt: TGTGCCAGCAAGCGCCTGAACACTGAAGCTTTCTTT
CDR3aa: CASKRLNTEAFF

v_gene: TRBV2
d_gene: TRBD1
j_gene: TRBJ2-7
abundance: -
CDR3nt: TGTGCCAGCAGTTTGGACAGGGGATGGGAGCAGTACTTC
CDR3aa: CASSLDRGWEQYF

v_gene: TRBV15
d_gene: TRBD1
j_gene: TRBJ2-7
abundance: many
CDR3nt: TGTGCCACCAGCAGGGGGACAGGTTCAAGCGAGCAGTACTTC
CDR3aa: CATSRGTGSSEQYF

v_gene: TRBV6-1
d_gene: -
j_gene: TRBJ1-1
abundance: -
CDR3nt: TGTGCCAGCAGTGAAGCTCCGACCGGGACAAGCAACACTGAAGCTTTCTTT
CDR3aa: CASSEAPTGTSNTEAFF

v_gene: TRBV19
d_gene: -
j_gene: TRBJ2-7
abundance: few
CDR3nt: TGTGCCAGTAGTAACGGGGGAGGAGAGTACGAGCAGTACTTC
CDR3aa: CASSNGGGEYEQYF

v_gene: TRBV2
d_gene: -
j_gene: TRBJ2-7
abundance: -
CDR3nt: TGTGCCAGCATGGGGGATAGCGGCTCCTACGAGCAGTACTTC
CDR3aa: CASMGDSGSYEQYF

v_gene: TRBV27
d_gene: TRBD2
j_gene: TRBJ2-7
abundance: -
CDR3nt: TGTGCCAGCAGTTTATCTCCTAGCGGGGACCACTACGAGCAGTACTTC
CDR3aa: CASSLSPSGDHYEQYF

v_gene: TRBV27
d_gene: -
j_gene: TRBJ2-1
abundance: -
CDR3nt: TGTGCCAGCAACGCCTTTGGGGGGGGCGCCTACAATGAGCAGTTCTTC
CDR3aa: CASNAFGGGAYNEQFF

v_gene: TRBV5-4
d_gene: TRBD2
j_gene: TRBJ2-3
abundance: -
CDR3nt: TGTGCCAGCAGCGCCTACCTAGCGGGGCCCACAGATACGCAGTATTTT
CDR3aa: CASSAYLAGPTDTQYF

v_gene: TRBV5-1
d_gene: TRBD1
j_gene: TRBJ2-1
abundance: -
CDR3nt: TGCGCCAGCAGCTTGGCCAGACAGGGGGCAACCTACAATGAGCAGTTCTTC
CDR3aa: CASSLARQGATYNEQFF